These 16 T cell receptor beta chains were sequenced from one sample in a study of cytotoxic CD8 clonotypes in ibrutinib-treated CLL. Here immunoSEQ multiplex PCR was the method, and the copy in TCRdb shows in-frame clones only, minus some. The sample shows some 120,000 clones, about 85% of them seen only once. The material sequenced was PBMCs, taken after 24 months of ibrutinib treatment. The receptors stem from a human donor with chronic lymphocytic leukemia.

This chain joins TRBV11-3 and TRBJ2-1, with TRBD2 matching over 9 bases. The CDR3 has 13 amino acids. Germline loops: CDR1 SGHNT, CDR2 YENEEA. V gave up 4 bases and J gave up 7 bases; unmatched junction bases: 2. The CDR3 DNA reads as TGTGCCAGCAGCTCTGGACTAGCGAATGAGCAGTTCTTC. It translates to CASSSGLANEQFF.

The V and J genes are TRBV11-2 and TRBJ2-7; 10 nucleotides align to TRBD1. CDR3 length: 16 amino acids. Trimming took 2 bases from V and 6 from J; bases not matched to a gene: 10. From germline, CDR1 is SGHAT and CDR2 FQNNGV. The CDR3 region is CASSLITTTGGGEQYF. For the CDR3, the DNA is TGTGCCAGCAGCTTAATAACCACGACAGGGGGCGGCGAGCAGTACTTC. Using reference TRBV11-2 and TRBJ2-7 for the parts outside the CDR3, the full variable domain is EAGVAQSPRYKIIEKRQSVAFWCNPISGHATLYWYQQILGQGPKLLIQFQNNGVVDDSQLPKDRFSAERLKGVDSTLKIQPAKLEDSAVYLCASSLITTTGGGEQYFGPGTRLTVT.

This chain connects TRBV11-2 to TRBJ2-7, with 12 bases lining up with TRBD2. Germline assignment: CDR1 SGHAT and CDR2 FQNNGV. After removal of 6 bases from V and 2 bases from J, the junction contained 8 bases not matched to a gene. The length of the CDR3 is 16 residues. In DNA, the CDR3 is TGTGCCAGCAGGGCTACTAGCGGGGGGAGAGCCTACGAGCAGTACTTC. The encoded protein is CASRATSGGRAYEQYF.

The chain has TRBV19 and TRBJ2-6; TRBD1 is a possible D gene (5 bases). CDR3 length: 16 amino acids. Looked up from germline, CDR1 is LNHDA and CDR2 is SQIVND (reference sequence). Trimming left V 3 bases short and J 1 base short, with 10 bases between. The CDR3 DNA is TGTGCCAGTAGTATCGACAGAGGATCTGGGGCCAACGTCCTGACTTTC. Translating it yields CASSIDRGSGANVLTF.

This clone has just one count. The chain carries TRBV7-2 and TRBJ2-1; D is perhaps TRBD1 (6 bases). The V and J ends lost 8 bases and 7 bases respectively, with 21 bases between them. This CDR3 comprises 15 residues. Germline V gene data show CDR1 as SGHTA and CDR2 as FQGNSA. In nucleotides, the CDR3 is TGTGCCAGCCGCATAGAATCTTGGGGGCGGAATGAGCAGTTCTTC. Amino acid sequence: CASRIESWGRNEQFF.

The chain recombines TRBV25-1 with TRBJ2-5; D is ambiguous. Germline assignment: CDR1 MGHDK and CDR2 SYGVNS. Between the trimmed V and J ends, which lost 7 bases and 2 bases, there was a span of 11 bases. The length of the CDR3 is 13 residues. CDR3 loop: CASTPGLQETQYF. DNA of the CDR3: TGTGCCAGCACCCCTGGCCTTCAAGAGACCCAGTACTTC.

Here the CDR3 reads CASSFDRVGNTIYF. The CDR3 region has the DNA TGTGCCAGCAGCTTTGACAGGGTCGGAAACACCATATATTTT. V is TRBV7-2 and J is TRBJ1-3; 7 positions agree with TRBD1. Germline-derived CDR1 and CDR2 are SGHTA and FQGNSA. The CDR3 is 14 residues long. The trim removed 3 bases at V and 4 bases at J, leaving 3 bases unmatched.

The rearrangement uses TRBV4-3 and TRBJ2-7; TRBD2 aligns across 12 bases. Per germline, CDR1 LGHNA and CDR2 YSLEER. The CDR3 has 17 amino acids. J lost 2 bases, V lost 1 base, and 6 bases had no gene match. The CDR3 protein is CASSQALLAGGTYEQYF. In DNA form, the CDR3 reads TGCGCCAGCAGCCAAGCCCTTCTAGCGGGGGGGACCTACGAGCAGTACTTC.

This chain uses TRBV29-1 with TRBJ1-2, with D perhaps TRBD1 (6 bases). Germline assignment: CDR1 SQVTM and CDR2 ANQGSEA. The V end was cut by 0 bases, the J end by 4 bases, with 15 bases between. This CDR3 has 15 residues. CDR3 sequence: CSVEDRGHSGYGYTF. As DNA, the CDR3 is TGCAGCGTTGAAGACCGGGGACACTCAGGCTATGGCTACACCTTC.

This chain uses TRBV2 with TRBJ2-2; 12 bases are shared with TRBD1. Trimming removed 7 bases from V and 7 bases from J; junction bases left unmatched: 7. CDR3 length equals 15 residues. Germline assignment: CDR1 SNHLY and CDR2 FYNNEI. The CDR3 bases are TGTGCCAGCAACCGGGACAGGGGGCTTGGCGGGGAGCTGTTTTTT. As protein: CASNRDRGLGGELFF.

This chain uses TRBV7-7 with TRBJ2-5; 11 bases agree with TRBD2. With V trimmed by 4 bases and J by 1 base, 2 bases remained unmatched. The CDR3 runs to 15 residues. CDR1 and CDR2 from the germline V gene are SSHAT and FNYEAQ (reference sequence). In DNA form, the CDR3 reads TGTGCCAGCAGCTCCACTAGCGGGGGCCAAGAGACCCAGTACTTC. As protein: CASSSTSGGQETQYF.

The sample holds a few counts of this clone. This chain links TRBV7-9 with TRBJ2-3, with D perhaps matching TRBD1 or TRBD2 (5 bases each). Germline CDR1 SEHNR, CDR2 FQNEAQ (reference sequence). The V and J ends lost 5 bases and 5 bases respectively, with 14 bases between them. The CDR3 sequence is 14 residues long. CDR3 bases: TGTGCCAGCAGCCCCGGGACCGTAATAGATACGCAGTATTTT. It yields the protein CASSPGTVIDTQYF.

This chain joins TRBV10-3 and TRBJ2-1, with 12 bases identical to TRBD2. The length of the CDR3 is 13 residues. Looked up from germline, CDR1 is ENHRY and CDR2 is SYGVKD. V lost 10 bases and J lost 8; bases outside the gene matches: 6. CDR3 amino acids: CATGLAGAYEQFF. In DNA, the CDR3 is TGTGCCACGGGACTAGCGGGCGCATATGAGCAGTTCTTC.

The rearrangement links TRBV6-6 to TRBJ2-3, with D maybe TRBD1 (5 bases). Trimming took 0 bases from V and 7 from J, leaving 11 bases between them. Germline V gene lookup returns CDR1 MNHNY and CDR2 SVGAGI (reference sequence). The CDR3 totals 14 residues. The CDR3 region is CASSYSAGLHTQYF. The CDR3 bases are TGTGCCAGCAGTTACTCGGCAGGGTTACATACGCAGTATTTT.

The CDR3 loop reads CASSPGTTDTQYF. CDR3 coding DNA: TGTGCCAGCAGCCCCGGAACGACAGATACGCAGTATTTT. This chain links TRBV7-3 with TRBJ2-3, with D unclear. Germline V gives CDR1 SGHTA, CDR2 FQGTGA. V was cut by 5 bases and J by 3 bases, with 9 bases left in between. The CDR3 is 13 amino acids.

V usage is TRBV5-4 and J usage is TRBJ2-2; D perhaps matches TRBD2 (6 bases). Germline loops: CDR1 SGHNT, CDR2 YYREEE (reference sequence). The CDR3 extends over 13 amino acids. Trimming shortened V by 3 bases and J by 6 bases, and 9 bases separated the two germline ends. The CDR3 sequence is CASSSGESGELFF. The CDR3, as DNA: TGTGCCAGCAGCTCGGGAGAATCCGGGGAGCTGTTTTTT.